Here is one TCR beta chain with its context. The antigen is unknown. This specimen comes from a study of cytomegalovirus exposure and HLA in healthy donors. Overall study context: In an early release, HLA-typed donors contributed some 82 million unique TCR sequences. Study-wide results and limits: The classifier reportedly diagnosed cytomegalovirus status with high sensitivity and specificity. Immune exposure data for these donors was limited to CMV serostatus. Later analysis identified a missense DCLRE1C variant that was linked to TCR beta V- and J-gene trimming.

Amplification used 60 Vbeta primers and 13 Jbeta primers. Generated by immunoSEQ multiplex PCR, the TCRdb table keeps only in-frame clones and is missing some. Of about 130,000 clones in the sample, around 80% were seen once. The CDR3 length is 13 residues. CDR1 GTSNPN and CDR2 SVGIG come from the germline V gene (reference sequence). The junction had 5 bases not matched to a gene; V was cut back by 4 bases and J by 5 bases. The rearrangement joins TRBV30 to TRBJ2-3; TRBD2 aligns across 8 bases. Sample: PBMCs. The receptor's source is a man aged 25 to 45 in good health. CDR3 DNA sequence: TGTGCCTGGATCTCCCTAGCGGGAGATACGCAGTATTTT. Residues: CAWISLAGDTQYF.